A selection of T cell receptor beta chains follows, all from one sample in a study of spatial heterogeneity in lung cancer. Each CDR3 protein gets one entry after TCRdb re-called the 5' RACE reads with MiXCR. The sample consists of about 43,000 distinct CDR3 sequences, approximately 22% of them appearing once. The sample here was PBMCs, taken at follow-up. These receptors were collected from a female donor with early-stage non-small cell lung cancer. Each CDR3 is given with its conserved first and last residue. A D gene is named only where the DNA matches it firmly. Some rows have no size entry. The others give once, few or many, or a class for an expanded clone.

CDR3aa,CDR3nt,j_gene,v_gene,abundance,d_gene
CSALRLAGDLEQYF,TGCAGTGCTCTCCGCCTAGCGGGAGATCTCGAGCAGTACTTC,TRBJ2-7,TRBV20-1,many,TRBD2
CASSVEPSGRSYNEQFF,TGTGCCAGCAGCGTAGAGCCCAGCGGACGCTCCTACAATGAGCAGTTCTTC,TRBJ2-1,TRBV9,many,.
CSVRLTGDYGYTF,TGCAGCGTTCGGTTGACCGGCGACTATGGCTACACCTTC,TRBJ1-2,TRBV29-1,.,.
CASSRGRAGELFF,TGTGCCAGCAGCCGCGGGAGAGCCGGGGAGCTGTTTTTT,TRBJ2-2,TRBV27,.,TRBD2
CASSPGQGNTGELFF,TGTGCCAGCAGCCCCGGACAGGGAAACACCGGGGAGCTGTTTTTT,TRBJ2-2,TRBV12-3/TRBV12-4,few,TRBD1
CASSLDIGAGNTEAFF,TGTGCCAGCAGCTTAGATATAGGGGCCGGGAACACTGAAGCTTTCTTT,TRBJ1-1,TRBV11-2,few,.
CAGQKNNEKLFF,TGTGCCGGTCAGAAGAATAATGAAAAACTGTTTTTT,TRBJ1-4,TRBV30,many,.
CASSRRGGLANTDTQYF,TGTGCCAGCAGCCGTCGGGGAGGACTAGCGAACACAGATACGCAGTATTTT,TRBJ2-3,TRBV7-9,many,TRBD2
CASSDRGMSQETQYF,TGTGCCAGCAGTGATAGGGGAATGAGCCAAGAGACCCAGTACTTC,TRBJ2-5,TRBV2,few,.
CASSLIGRAETQYF,TGTGCCAGCAGCCTCATAGGACGGGCGGAGACCCAGTACTTC,TRBJ2-5,TRBV7-2,.,.
CASSHVLYTDTQYF,TGCGCCAGCAGCCATGTACTATACACAGATACGCAGTATTTT,TRBJ2-3,TRBV4-1,many,.
CASSPLGGVGTEAFF,TGTGCCAGCAGCCCACTAGGAGGGGTAGGCACTGAAGCTTTCTTT,TRBJ1-1,TRBV14,many,.
CASSQDIGQNTGELFF,TGTGCCAGCAGCCAAGATATTGGCCAGAACACCGGGGAGCTGTTTTTT,TRBJ2-2,TRBV14,.,.
CASRLQGSYGYTF,TGTGCCAGCAGACTTCAGGGGTCCTATGGCTACACCTTC,TRBJ1-2,TRBV12-3/TRBV12-4,.,.
CASSLGFLGRDTQYF,TGTGCCAGCAGCTTAGGGTTTCTTGGGAGAGATACGCAGTATTTT,TRBJ2-3,TRBV11-2,many,.
CASSLRRVVQPQHF,TGTGCCAGCAGCTTAAGGAGGGTAGTCCAGCCCCAGCATTTT,TRBJ1-5,TRBV7-8,few,.
CASSYSGTGELFF,TGTGCCAGCAGTTACTCGGGGACCGGGGAGCTGTTTTTT,TRBJ2-2,TRBV6-2/TRBV6-3,.,.